One and the same sample provided the 3 T cell receptor beta chains below, sequenced in a study of cytomegalovirus exposure and HLA in healthy donors. Data came from immunoSEQ multiplex PCR; TCRdb stores just in-frame clones and leaves some out. The sample lists some 56,000 clones; around 93% were seen once. The specimen sequenced was PBMCs. The receptor source for this set is a woman younger than 30 in good health and CMV-seropositive.

This chain uses TRBV27 with TRBJ1-6, with TRBD1 as a possible D gene (5 bases). Germline CDR1 is MNHEY and CDR2 is SMNVEV (reference sequence). V was shortened by 2 bases and J by 6 bases, with 11 bases between the two germline ends. CDR3 length: 15 residues. Written as DNA, the CDR3 is TGTGCCAGCAGTTTAGTGCAGGGCTTTAATTCACCCCTCCACTTT. It is translated as CASSLVQGFNSPLHF.

This clone came up once. The V gene is TRBV4-2, the J gene TRBJ1-2; TRBD1 aligns across 9 bases. With 3 bases clipped from V and 7 bases from J, the junction kept 9 bases outside the gene matches. The CDR3 totals 15 residues. CDR1 is LGHNA, CDR2 YNFKEQ, per germline. The CDR3 DNA sequence: TGTGCCAGCAGCCACCCACCGGGACAGGGAGGTGGCTACACCTTC. Its protein product is CASSHPPGQGGGYTF.

This clone was observed a few times. The V call is TRBV11-2, the J call TRBJ2-7; 7 bases are a match to TRBD1. Trimming cost V 6 bases and J 4 bases; bases outside gene matches: 12. The CDR3 covers 15 residues. CDR1 SGHAT and CDR2 FQNNGV come from the germline V gene. The CDR3 here is CASRTPRGKPYEQYF. CDR3 nucleotide sequence: TGTGCCAGCAGAACGCCCAGGGGGAAACCTTACGAGCAGTACTTC.